This T cell receptor (beta chain) was recorded in a study of blood T cell repertoires in COVID-19. CDR1 and CDR2 from the germline V gene are LNHDA and SQIVND (reference sequence). The CDR3 consists of 14 residues. Trimming pared 5 bases from V and 0 bases from J, leaving 11 bases between. How the authors handled the data: Amplified reference gene primers provided the basis for estimating nucleated cell counts. Method: immunoSEQ multiplex PCR; TCRdb's copy keeps in-frame clones and lacks some. D and trimming were read from the DNA, whereas the V and J calls and clone size are those reported in that table. The repertoire consists of about 270,000 clones, with approximately 90% occurring once and the leading ten covering 4.1%. Ages ranged from about 18 to 89 years, with residence in around 24 US areas. The study assigned cohorts using participant-reported clinical history.

The V and J genes are TRBV19 and TRBJ2-7, with D unclear. Sequencing used PBMCs or T cells enriched from blood (not recorded which). The clonotype was recovered from a woman in her twenties or thirties with acute COVID-19. This chain's CDR3 is CASSDERISYEQYF. CDR3 nucleotide sequence: TGTGCCAGTAGTGACGAGAGGATCTCCTACGAGCAGTACTTC. The full variable domain, completed using reference TRBV19 and TRBJ2-7, is DGGITQSPKYLFRKEGQNVTLSCEQNLNHDAMYWYRQDPGQGLRLIYYSQIVNDFQKGDIAEGYSVSREKKESFPLTVTSAQKNPTAFYLCASSDERISYEQYFGPGTRLTVT.